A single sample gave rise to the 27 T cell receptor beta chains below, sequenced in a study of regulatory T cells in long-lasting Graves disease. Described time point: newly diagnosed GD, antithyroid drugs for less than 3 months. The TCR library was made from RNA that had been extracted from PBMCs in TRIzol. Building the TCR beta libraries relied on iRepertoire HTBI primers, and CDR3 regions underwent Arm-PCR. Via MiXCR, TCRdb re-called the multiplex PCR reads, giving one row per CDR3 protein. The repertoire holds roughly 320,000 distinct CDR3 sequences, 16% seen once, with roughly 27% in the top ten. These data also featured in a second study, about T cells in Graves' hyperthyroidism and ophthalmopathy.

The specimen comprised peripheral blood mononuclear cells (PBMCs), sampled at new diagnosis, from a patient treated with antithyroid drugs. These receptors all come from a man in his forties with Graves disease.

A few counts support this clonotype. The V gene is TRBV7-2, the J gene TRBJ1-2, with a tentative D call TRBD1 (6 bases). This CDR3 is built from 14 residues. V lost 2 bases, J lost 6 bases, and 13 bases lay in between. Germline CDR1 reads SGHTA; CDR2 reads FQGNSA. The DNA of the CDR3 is TGTGCCAGCAGCTTAAGGCAGGGGAGGGATGGCTACACCTTC. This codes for CASSLRQGRDGYTF.

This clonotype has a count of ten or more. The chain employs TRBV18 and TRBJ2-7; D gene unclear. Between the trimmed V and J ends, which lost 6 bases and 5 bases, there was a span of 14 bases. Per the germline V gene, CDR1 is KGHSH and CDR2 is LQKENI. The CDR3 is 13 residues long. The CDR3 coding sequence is TGTGCCAGCTCGGACCGGGCCGACGACGAGCAGTACTTC. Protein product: CASSDRADDEQYF.

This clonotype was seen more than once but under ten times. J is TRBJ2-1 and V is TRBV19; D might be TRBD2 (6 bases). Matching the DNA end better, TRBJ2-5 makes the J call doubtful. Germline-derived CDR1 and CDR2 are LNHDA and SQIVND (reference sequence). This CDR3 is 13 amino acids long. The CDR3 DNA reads TGTGCCAGTAGTACGGGGGTGGTGGAGACCCAGTACTTC. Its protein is CASSTGVVETQYF.

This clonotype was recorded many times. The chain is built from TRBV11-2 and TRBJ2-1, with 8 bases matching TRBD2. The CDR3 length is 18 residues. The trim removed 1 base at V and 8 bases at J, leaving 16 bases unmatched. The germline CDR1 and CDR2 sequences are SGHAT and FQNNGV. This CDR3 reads CASSLGSWSGGLGDEQFF. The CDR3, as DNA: TGTGCCAGCAGCTTAGGCTCGTGGTCGGGGGGGCTCGGAGATGAGCAGTTCTTC.

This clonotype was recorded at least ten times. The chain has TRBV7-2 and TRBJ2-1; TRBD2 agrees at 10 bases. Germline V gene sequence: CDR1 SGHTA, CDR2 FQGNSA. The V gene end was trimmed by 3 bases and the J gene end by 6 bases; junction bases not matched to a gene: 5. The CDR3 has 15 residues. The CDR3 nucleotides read TGTGCCAGCAGCTTGTATAGCGGGGGGCTCAATGAGCAGTTCTTC. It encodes CASSLYSGGLNEQFF.

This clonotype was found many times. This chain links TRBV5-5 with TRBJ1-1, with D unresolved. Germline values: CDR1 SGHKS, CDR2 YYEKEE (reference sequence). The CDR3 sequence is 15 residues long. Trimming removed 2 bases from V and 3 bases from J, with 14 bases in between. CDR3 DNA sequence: TGTGCCAGCAGCTTCGCGACCTTCGGGGACACTGAAGCTTTCTTT. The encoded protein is CASSFATFGDTEAFF.

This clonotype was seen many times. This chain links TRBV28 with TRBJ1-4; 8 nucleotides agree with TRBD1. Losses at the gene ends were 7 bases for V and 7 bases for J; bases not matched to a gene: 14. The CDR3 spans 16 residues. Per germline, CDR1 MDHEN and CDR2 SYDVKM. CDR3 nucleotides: TGTGCCAGCACCAGCCCGACAGGGGCAATGGGTGAAAAACTGTTTTTT. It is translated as CASTSPTGAMGEKLFF.

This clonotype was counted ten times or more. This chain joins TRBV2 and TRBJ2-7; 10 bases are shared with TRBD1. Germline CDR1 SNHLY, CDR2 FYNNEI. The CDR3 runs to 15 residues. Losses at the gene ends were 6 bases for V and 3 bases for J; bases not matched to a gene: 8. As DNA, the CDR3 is TGTGCCAGCAGGGACCCGGGACAGGGGATCTACGAGCAGTACTTC. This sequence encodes CASRDPGQGIYEQYF.

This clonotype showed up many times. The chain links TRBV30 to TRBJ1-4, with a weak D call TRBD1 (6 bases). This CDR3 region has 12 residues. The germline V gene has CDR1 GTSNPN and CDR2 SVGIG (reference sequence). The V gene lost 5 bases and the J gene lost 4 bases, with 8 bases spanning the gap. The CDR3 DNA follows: TGTGCCTGGGGACAGTTTAATGAAAAACTGTTTTTT. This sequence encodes CAWGQFNEKLFF.

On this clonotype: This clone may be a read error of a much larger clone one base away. The CDR3 loop is CSARGLAGDPGELFF. For the CDR3, the DNA is TGCAGTGCTAGAGGACTAGCGGGCGATCCCGGGGAGCTGTTTTTT. The V gene is TRBV20-1, the J gene TRBJ2-2; 10 bases line up with TRBD2. This CDR3 is 15 amino acids long. Germline CDR1 is DFQATT and CDR2 is SNEGSKA (reference sequence). The V segment lost 1 base and the J segment 6 bases; nucleotides outside the gene matches: 5.

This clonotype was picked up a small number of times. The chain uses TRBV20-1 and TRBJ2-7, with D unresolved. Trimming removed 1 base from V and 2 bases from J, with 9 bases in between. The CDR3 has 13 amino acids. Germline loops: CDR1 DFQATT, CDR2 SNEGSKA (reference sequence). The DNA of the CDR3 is TGCAGTGCTAGAGGTGGCCGAGCCTACGAGCAGTACTTC. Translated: CSARGGRAYEQYF.

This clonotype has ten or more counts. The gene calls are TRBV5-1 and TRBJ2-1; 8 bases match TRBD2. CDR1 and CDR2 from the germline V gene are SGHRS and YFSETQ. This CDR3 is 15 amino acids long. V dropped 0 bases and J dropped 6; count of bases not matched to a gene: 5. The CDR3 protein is CASSLDGGALNEQFF. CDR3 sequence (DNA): TGCGCCAGCAGCTTGGACGGGGGGGCCCTCAATGAGCAGTTCTTC.

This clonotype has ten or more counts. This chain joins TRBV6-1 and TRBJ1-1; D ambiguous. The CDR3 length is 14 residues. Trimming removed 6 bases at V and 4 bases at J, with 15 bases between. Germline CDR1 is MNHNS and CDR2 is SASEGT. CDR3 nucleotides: TGTGCCAGCAGAATGCCCTATCGAGGCACTGAAGCTTTCTTT. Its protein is CASRMPYRGTEAFF.

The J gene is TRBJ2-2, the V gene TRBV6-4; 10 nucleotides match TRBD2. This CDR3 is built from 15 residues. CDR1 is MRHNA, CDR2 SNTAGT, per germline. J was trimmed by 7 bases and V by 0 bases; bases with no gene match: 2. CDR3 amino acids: CASSDSAGGHGELFF. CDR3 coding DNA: TGTGCCAGCAGTGACTCAGCGGGGGGGCACGGGGAGCTGTTTTTT.

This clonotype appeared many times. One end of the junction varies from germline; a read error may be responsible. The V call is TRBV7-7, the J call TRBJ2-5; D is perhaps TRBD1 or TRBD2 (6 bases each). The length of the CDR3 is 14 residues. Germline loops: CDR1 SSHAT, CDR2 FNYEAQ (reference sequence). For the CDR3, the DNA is TGTGCTAGCAGCGCGGGACACCTACAAGAGACCCAGTACTTC. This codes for CASSAGHLQETQYF.

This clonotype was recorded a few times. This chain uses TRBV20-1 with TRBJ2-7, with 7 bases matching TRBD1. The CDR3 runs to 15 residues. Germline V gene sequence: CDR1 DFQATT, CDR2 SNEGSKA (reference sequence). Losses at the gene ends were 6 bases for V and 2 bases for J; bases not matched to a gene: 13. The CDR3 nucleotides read TGCAGTGCGCTACGACAGGGCTCCTACACCTACGAGCAGTACTTC. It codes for CSALRQGSYTYEQYF.

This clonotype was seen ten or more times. The CDR3 spells CASNKMGTSNGYTF. The CDR3 DNA is TGTGCCAGCAACAAAATGGGGACAAGTAATGGCTACACCTTC. This sequence joins TRBV12-3 or TRBV12-4 and TRBJ1-2, with D possibly TRBD1 on 6 matching bases. Trimming left V 7 bases short and J 6 bases short, with 18 bases between. This CDR3 has 14 residues.

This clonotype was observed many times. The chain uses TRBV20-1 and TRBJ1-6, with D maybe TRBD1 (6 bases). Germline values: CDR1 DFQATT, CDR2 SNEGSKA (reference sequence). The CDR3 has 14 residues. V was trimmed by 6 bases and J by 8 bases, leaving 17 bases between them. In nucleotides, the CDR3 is TGCAGTGCGGGTTATGGGGGCGAGGATTCACCCCTCCACTTT. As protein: CSAGYGGEDSPLHF.

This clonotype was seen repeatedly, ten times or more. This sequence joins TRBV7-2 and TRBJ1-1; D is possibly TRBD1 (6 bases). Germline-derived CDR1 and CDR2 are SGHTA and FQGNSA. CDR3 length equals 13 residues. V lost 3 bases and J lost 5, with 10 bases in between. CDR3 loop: CASSFSQGTEAFF. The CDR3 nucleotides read TGTGCCAGCAGCTTCTCACAGGGTACTGAAGCTTTCTTT. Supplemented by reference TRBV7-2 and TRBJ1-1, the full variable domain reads GAGVSQSPSNKVTEKGKDVELRCDPISGHTALYWYRQSLGQGLEFLIYFQGNSAPDKSGLPSDRFSAERTGGSVSTLTIQRTQQEDSAVYLCASSFSQGTEAFFGQGTRLTVV.

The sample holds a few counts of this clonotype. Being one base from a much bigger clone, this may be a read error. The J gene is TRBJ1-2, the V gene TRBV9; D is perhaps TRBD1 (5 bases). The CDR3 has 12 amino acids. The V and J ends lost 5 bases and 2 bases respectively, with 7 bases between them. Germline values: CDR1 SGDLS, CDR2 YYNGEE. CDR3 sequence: CASRQENYGYTF. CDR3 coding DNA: TGTGCCAGCAGACAGGAGAACTATGGCTACACCTTC.

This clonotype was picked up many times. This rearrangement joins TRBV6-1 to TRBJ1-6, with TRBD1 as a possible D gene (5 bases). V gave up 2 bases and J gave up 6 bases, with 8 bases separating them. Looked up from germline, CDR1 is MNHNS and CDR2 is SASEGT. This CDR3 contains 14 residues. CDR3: CASSEPGVNSPLHF. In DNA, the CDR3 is TGTGCCAGCAGTGAACCGGGGGTTAATTCACCCCTCCACTTT.

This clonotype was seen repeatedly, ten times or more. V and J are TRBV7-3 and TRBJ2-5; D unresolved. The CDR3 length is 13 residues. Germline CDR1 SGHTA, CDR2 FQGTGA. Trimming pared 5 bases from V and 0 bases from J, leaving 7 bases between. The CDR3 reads CASSPPYQETQYF. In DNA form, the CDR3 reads TGTGCCAGCAGCCCCCCGTACCAAGAGACCCAGTACTTC.

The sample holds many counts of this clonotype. CDR3 protein: CATSIRGQGHEQYF. The DNA of the CDR3 is TGTGCCACCAGCATCCGGGGACAGGGTCACGAGCAGTACTTC. The chain is built from TRBV15 and TRBJ2-7, with 9 bases that match TRBD1. The CDR3 covers 14 residues. In germline, CDR1 is LNHNV, CDR2 YYDKDF (reference sequence). Unmatched junction bases numbered 6, after V lost 4 bases and J lost 5 bases.

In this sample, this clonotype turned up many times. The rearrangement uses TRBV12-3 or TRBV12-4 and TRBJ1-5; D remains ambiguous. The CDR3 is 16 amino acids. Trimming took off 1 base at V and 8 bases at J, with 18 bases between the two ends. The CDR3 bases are TGTGCCAGCAGTTTAGTCAGTCCGTCATTGGTGGAGCCCCAGCATTTT. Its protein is CASSLVSPSLVEPQHF.

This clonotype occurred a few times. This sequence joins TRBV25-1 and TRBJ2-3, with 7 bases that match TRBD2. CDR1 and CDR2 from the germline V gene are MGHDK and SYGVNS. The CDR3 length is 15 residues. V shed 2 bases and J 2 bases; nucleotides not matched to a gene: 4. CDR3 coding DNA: TGTGCCAGCAGTGAACATAGCGGGTTCACAGATACGCAGTATTTT. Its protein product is CASSEHSGFTDTQYF.

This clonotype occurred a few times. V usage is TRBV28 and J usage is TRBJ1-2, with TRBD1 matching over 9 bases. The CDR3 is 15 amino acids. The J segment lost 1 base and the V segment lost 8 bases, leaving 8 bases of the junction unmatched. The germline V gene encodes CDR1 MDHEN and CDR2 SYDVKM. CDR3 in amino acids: CASEAGQGHNYGYTF. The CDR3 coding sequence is TGTGCCAGCGAAGCGGGACAGGGCCATAACTATGGCTACACCTTC.

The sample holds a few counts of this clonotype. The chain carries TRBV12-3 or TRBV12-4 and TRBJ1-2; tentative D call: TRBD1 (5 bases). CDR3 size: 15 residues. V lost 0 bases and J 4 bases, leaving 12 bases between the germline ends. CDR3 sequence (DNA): TGTGCCAGCAGTTTAGCGCCGGGGGAAGTCTATGGCTACACCTTC. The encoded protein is CASSLAPGEVYGYTF.